The 25 T cell receptor beta chains reported below all come from one sample, sequenced in a study of shared clonotypes between healthy human individuals. Measured with immunoSEQ multiplex PCR; TCRdb has only the in-frame clones, and not every one. Found here are hundreds of thousands of clones, around four fifths of them singletons; the top ten hold 1.5% to 2%. The sample consisted of memory CD4+ T cells sorted from blood. The subset was: CD45RA-negative fraction. The receptors stem from a woman under 40 in good health.

The rearrangement joins TRBV7-8 to TRBJ2-5; 9 positions match TRBD2. Germline lookup yields CDR1 SGHVS and CDR2 FQNEAQ. The V gene end was trimmed by 1 base and the J gene end by 5 bases; junction bases not matched to a gene: 5. The CDR3 is 15 residues long. CDR3 region: CASSLGGRAGETQYF. The CDR3 DNA reads as TGTGCCAGCAGCTTAGGCGGGAGGGCCGGGGAGACCCAGTACTTC.

The rearrangement links TRBV6-4 to TRBJ2-5; tentative D call: TRBD1 (6 bases). The V end was cut by 9 bases, the J end by 3 bases, with 11 bases between. Germline CDR1 is MRHNA and CDR2 is SNTAGT. This CDR3 comprises 12 residues. The CDR3 spells CASTGPKETQYF. CDR3 nucleotides: TGTGCCAGTACAGGGCCGAAAGAGACCCAGTACTTC.

This chain joins TRBV10-3 and TRBJ1-1, with D unresolved. The CDR3 length is 11 residues. Trimming took 5 bases from V and 4 from J, leaving 5 bases between them. Germline CDR1 and CDR2: ENHRY and SYGVKD. DNA of the CDR3: TGTGCCATCAGTCAGTTCACTGAAGCTTTCTTT. Translation gives CAISQFTEAFF.

For this clone: Other DNA sequences of this sample code for an identical CDR3. The chain combines TRBV6-1 with TRBJ2-2, with D tentatively TRBD1 (5 bases). Germline V gene sequence: CDR1 MNHNS, CDR2 SASEGT. V lost 3 bases, J lost 6 bases, and 11 bases lay in between. The CDR3 length is 14 residues. CDR3 sequence: CASSDRGPAGELFF. In DNA form, the CDR3 reads TGTGCCAGCAGTGATAGGGGCCCGGCCGGGGAGCTGTTTTTT.

The CDR3 DNA follows: TGTGCCAGCAGACAGGGGCCCGGGGGCTACACCTTC. Translation: CASRQGPGGYTF. The J gene is TRBJ1-2, the V gene TRBV6-5; 7 bases fit TRBD1. J gave up 8 bases and V 6 bases, and 6 bases lay outside the gene matches. This CDR3 region has 12 residues. The germline V gene has CDR1 MNHEY and CDR2 SVGAGI.

This clone was detected only once. V gene TRBV10-2 combines with J gene TRBJ2-7; weak D call: TRBD2 (6 bases). Germline CDR1 WSHSY, CDR2 SAAADI. This CDR3 region has 13 residues. V gave up 1 base and J gave up 3 bases, with 7 bases separating them. The CDR3 here is CASSELGGYEQYF. The CDR3 nucleotides read TGCGCCAGCAGTGAGTTGGGGGGCTACGAGCAGTACTTC.

The chain joins TRBV5-1 to TRBJ2-1; D remains unclear. V dropped 6 bases and J dropped 1 base, with 14 bases sitting between them. The CDR3 runs 15 residues. Germline lookup yields CDR1 SGHRS and CDR2 YFSETQ. The CDR3 coding sequence is TGCGCCAGCACCCTGGTTCGGTTTTCCTACAATGAGCAGTTCTTC. Translating gives CASTLVRFSYNEQFF.

This clone was seen more than once but under ten times. The rearrangement uses TRBV25-1 and TRBJ2-5, with TRBD1 as a possible D gene (6 bases). From germline, CDR1 is MGHDK and CDR2 SYGVNS. The CDR3 is 15 amino acids. V was clipped by 3 bases and J by 5 bases, with 16 bases between them. Written as DNA, the CDR3 is TGTGCCAGCAGTGAGCCCCCTGGGGGCTGGGAGACCCAGTACTTC. Translation: CASSEPPGGWETQYF.

This chain links TRBV7-9 with TRBJ2-1; TRBD2 might be the D (5 bases). V lost 6 bases and J 5 bases, leaving 17 bases between the germline ends. Looked up from germline, CDR1 is SEHNR and CDR2 is FQNEAQ (reference sequence). The CDR3 runs 15 residues. The CDR3 reads CASSPRGWRDNEQFF. The CDR3 DNA reads as TGTGCCAGCAGTCCACGCGGATGGCGGGACAATGAGCAGTTCTTC.

The chain has TRBV15 and TRBJ1-2; D is perhaps TRBD1 (6 bases). This CDR3 is built from 12 residues. Per germline, CDR1 LNHNV and CDR2 YYDKDF (reference sequence). V was pared by 6 bases and J by 8 bases, with 13 bases between. For the CDR3, the DNA is TGTGCCACCAGGGCCAGGGGAAAGGGCTACACCTTC. Its protein is CATRARGKGYTF.

Concerning this clone: A much larger clone sits a single nucleotide away, making a read error possible. This sequence joins TRBV7-9 and TRBJ1-2, with 8 bases fitting TRBD1. V lost 8 bases, J lost 4 bases, and 12 bases stayed unmatched. Germline CDR1 reads SEHNR; CDR2 reads FQNEAQ (reference sequence). This CDR3 has 15 residues. For the CDR3, the DNA is TGTGCCAGCGGCCCAAGGACAGGGTTCACCTATGGCTACACCTTC. As protein: CASGPRTGFTYGYTF.

Comment on this clone: This may stem from a read error, because a much larger clone lies one nucleotide away. The V call is TRBV2, the J call TRBJ1-1; tentatively, D is TRBD1 (6 bases). Germline lookup yields CDR1 SNHLY and CDR2 FYNNEI. V was trimmed by 4 bases and J by 0 bases, leaving 9 bases between them. The CDR3 loop spans 14 amino acids. CDR3 residues: CASSVQGMNTEAFF. The CDR3 DNA is TGTGCCAGCAGTGTACAGGGTATGAACACTGAAGCTTTCTTT.

The gene calls are TRBV15 and TRBJ2-2; D is uncertain. Germline V gene sequence: CDR1 LNHNV, CDR2 YYDKDF (reference sequence). This CDR3 spans 14 amino acids. The V end was cut by 4 bases, the J end by 0 bases, with 6 bases between. The chain's CDR3 is CATSTRTNTGELFF. The CDR3 nucleotides are TGTGCCACCAGCACCCGAACGAACACCGGGGAGCTGTTTTTT.

The DNA of the CDR3 is TGCGCCAGCAGCTTGTTATCCGGCGGGAACACCATATATTTT. As protein: CASSLLSGGNTIYF. The chain has TRBV5-1 and TRBJ1-3; D gene unclear. This CDR3 is built from 14 residues. The germline CDR1 and CDR2 sequences are SGHRS and YFSETQ. V was clipped by 1 base and J by 7 bases, with 12 bases between them.

The V gene is TRBV6-1, the J gene TRBJ2-7, with a tentative D call TRBD2 (6 bases). Germline CDR1 MNHNS, CDR2 SASEGT. The CDR3 is made up of 14 amino acids. Trimming took 6 bases from V and 1 from J, leaving 13 bases between them. The CDR3 is CASRARGESYEQYF. CDR3 bases: TGTGCCAGCAGAGCCCGCGGGGAGTCCTACGAGCAGTACTTC.

The chain links TRBV28 to TRBJ2-5, with a possible D match to TRBD2 (6 bases). V gave up 1 base and J gave up 2 bases, with 14 bases separating them. Germline-derived CDR1 and CDR2 are MDHEN and SYDVKM. The CDR3 consists of 16 residues. The CDR3 DNA reads TGTGCCAGCAGTTTATCGGGTGAGCGGGCACAAGAGACCCAGTACTTC. Translating gives CASSLSGERAQETQYF. Filled out from reference TRBV28 and TRBJ2-5, the complete variable domain reads DVKVTQSSRYLVKRTGEKVFLECVQDMDHENMFWYRQDPGLGLRLIYFSYDVKMKEKGDIPEGYSVSREKKERFSLILESASTNQTSMYLCASSLSGERAQETQYFGPGTRLLVL.

This clone was seen a single time. This rearrangement joins TRBV2 to TRBJ1-5; D might be TRBD1 (5 bases). The germline V gene has CDR1 SNHLY and CDR2 FYNNEI. The germline V and J ends were trimmed by 5 bases and 4 bases, with 12 bases remaining between them. The CDR3 loop spans 14 amino acids. The CDR3 nucleotides read TGTGCCAGCAGTCCCAGGGAGTCAAATCAGCCCCAGCATTTT. Amino acids: CASSPRESNQPQHF.

On this clone itself: The same CDR3 also results from other DNA sequences found in this sample. The rearrangement links TRBV5-1 to TRBJ2-3, with D uncertain. CDR3 length equals 14 residues. Trimming took 0 bases from V and 3 from J, leaving 8 bases between them. Germline CDR1 and CDR2: SGHRS and YFSETQ. The CDR3 DNA reads as TGCGCCAGCAGCTTGGCACGTTCGACAGATACGCAGTATTTT. Protein product: CASSLARSTDTQYF.

The J gene is TRBJ2-7, the V gene TRBV30, with TRBD2 identical over 8 bases. The germline CDR1 and CDR2 sequences are GTSNPN and SVGIG (reference sequence). CDR3 length equals 12 residues. V was pared by 3 bases and J by 4 bases, with 2 bases of the junction left unmatched. The chain's CDR3 is CAWRGLAYEQYF. The CDR3 DNA is TGTGCCTGGAGAGGACTAGCATACGAGCAGTACTTC.

The genes are TRBV4-1 and TRBJ2-1; D may correspond to TRBD1 or TRBD2 (7 bases each). Germline CDR1 reads MGHRA; CDR2 reads YSYEKL. The ends were cut back, 1 base at V and 4 bases at J, with 14 bases in the middle. The CDR3 extends over 16 amino acids. CDR3 sequence (DNA): TGCGCCAGCAGCCAAGTGGGAGGGGGCCAATACAATGAGCAGTTCTTC. Amino acids: CASSQVGGGQYNEQFF.

CDR3 DNA: TGTGCCAGCACCCAGGTGGCGAGCTCCTACAATGAGCAGTTCTTC. It is translated as CASTQVASSYNEQFF. The chain links TRBV7-8 to TRBJ2-1; D gene unclear. Germline V lookup: CDR1 SGHVS, CDR2 FQNEAQ. The CDR3 totals 15 residues. V was cut by 7 bases and J by 0 bases, with 13 bases left in between.

V is TRBV5-1 and J is TRBJ2-6; a possible D gene is TRBD1 (6 bases). Between the trimmed V and J ends, which lost 0 bases and 0 bases, there was a span of 13 bases. The length of the CDR3 is 18 residues. CDR1 is SGHRS, CDR2 YFSETQ, per germline. CDR3: CASSLEQGIGSGANVLTF. DNA of the CDR3: TGCGCCAGCAGCTTGGAACAGGGTATAGGCTCTGGGGCCAACGTCCTGACTTTC. Full variable domain (rest looked up from reference TRBV5-1 and TRBJ2-6): KAGVTQTPRYLIKTRGQQVTLSCSPISGHRSVSWYQQTPGQGLQFLFEYFSETQRNKGNFPGRFSGRQFSNSRSEMNVSTLELGDSALYLCASSLEQGIGSGANVLTFGAGSRLTVL.

Worth noting for this clone: A single base is all that separates this from a far larger clone, so a read error is likely. This CDR3 reads CASSPGQGDTGELFF. DNA of the CDR3: TGTGCCAGCAGCCCGGGACAGGGAGACACCGGGGAGCTGTTTTTT. This chain links TRBV2 with TRBJ2-2, with TRBD1 matching 9 bases. The ends lost 6 bases at V and 3 bases at J; junction bases unmatched: 5. CDR1 is SNHLY, CDR2 FYNNEI, per germline. This CDR3 has 15 residues. Based on the CDR3 plus reference TRBV2 and TRBJ2-2, the full variable domain is EPEVTQTPSHQVTQMGQEVILRCVPISNHLYFYWYRQILGQKVEFLVSFYNNEISEKSEIFDDQFSVERPDGSNFTLKIRSTKLEDSAMYFCASSPGQGDTGELFFGEGSRLTVL.

DNA of the CDR3: TGTGCCAGCAGCTTAGTTCCGGATCTCTACGAGCAGTACTTC. Protein product: CASSLVPDLYEQYF. The genes are TRBV11-2 and TRBJ2-7; D remains unclear. The germline V gene has CDR1 SGHAT and CDR2 FQNNGV. The CDR3 has 14 amino acids. V was clipped by 1 base and J by 3 bases, with 10 bases between them.

The chain couples TRBV5-4 to TRBJ2-1, with D possibly being TRBD1 (6 bases). Trimming removed 4 bases at V and 8 bases at J, with 19 bases between. This CDR3 has 15 amino acids. CDR1 and CDR2 from the germline V gene are SGHNT and YYREEE (reference sequence). The CDR3 region is CASSRPYRVVDEQFF. The CDR3 DNA sequence: TGTGCCAGCAGCCGACCGTACAGGGTGGTCGATGAGCAGTTCTTC.